This T cell receptor (beta chain) was identified during a study of cytomegalovirus exposure and HLA in healthy donors. Notes on the study in general: Listed as cytomegalovirus-associated were around 160 TCR beta chains. In a later analysis, compared with equally common non-associated chains, HLA-associated beta chains were more expanded.

Comment on this clone: Antigen unknown.

Researchers ran the PCR with 60 Vbeta and 13 Jbeta primers. The protocol was immunoSEQ multiplex PCR, while the TCRdb copy is restricted to in-frame clones and leaves out a portion. The data show roughly 110,000 clones, with under 85% seen just once and around 5% held by the top ten. Looked up from germline, CDR1 is SNHLY and CDR2 is FYNNEI. With 7 bases clipped from V and 3 bases from J, the junction kept 7 bases outside the gene matches. This CDR3 contains 16 residues. The chain couples TRBV2 to TRBJ2-2, with 11 bases that match TRBD2. This clonotype was sampled from a young man in good health and CMV-seropositive. Sequenced: PBMCs. The CDR3 sequence: CASNTGTSGYTGELFF. For the CDR3, the DNA is TGTGCCAGCAATACCGGGACTAGCGGATACACCGGGGAGCTGTTTTTT.